This TCR beta chain came from a study of cytomegalovirus exposure and HLA in healthy donors. The ends were cut back, 4 bases at V and 7 bases at J, with 5 bases in the middle. The CDR3 runs 12 residues. CDR1 and CDR2 (germline): LNHDA, SQIVND (reference sequence). Assay: immunoSEQ multiplex PCR; the TCRdb copy retains only in-frame clones and omits some. Here the sample spans roughly 200,000 clones, 80% to 85% being singletons. This clonotype was sampled from a woman under 30 in good health and CMV-seropositive. The chain carries TRBV19 and TRBJ1-6; no clear D. Sample: PBMCs. CDR3 protein: CASSTLNSPLHF. The DNA for the CDR3 is TGTGCCAGTAGTACCTTGAATTCACCCCTCCACTTT.